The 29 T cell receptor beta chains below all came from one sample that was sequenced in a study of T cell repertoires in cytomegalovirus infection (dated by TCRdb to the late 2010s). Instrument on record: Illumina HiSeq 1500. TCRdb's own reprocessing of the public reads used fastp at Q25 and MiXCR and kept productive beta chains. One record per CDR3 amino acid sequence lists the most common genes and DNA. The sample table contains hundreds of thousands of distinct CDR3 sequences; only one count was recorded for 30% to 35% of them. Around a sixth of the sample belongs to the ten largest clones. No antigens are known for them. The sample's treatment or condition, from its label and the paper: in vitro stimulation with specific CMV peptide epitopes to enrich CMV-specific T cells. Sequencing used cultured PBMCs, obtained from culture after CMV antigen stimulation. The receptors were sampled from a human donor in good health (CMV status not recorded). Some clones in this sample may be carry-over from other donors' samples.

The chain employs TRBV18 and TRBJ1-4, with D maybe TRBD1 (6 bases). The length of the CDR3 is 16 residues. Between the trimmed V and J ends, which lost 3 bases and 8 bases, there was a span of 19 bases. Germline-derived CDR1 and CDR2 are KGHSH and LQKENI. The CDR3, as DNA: TGTGCCAGCTCACCCCGCCAGCAGGGGATCTTCGAAAAACTGTTTTTT. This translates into CASSPRQQGIFEKLFF.

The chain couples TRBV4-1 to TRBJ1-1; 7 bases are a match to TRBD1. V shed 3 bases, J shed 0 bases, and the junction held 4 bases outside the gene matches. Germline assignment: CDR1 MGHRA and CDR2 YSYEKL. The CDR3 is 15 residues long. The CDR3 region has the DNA TGCGCCAGCAGCCATCGGGACAGTATGAACACTGAAGCTTTCTTT. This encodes CASSHRDSMNTEAFF.

The CDR3 spells CASRSPPTEAFF. In nucleotides, the CDR3 is TGTGCCAGCAGAAGTCCGCCCACTGAAGCTTTCTTT. J is TRBJ1-1 and V is TRBV7-8; D not resolved. Germline CDR1 SGHVS, CDR2 FQNEAQ. The CDR3 has 12 residues. V lost 6 bases, J lost 4 bases, and 9 bases lay in between.

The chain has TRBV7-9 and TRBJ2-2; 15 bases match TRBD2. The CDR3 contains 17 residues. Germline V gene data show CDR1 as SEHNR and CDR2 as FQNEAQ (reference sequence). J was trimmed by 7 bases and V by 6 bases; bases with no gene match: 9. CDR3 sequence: CASSIFGLAGGVGELFF. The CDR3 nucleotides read TGTGCCAGCAGTATCTTCGGACTAGCGGGAGGGGTCGGGGAGCTGTTTTTT. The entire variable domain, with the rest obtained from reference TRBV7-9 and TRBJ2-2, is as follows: DTGVSQNPRHKITKRGQNVTFRCDPISEHNRLYWYRQTLGQGPEFLTYFQNEAQLEKSRLLSDRFSAERPKGSFSTLEIQRTEQGDSAMYLCASSIFGLAGGVGELFFGEGSRLTVL.

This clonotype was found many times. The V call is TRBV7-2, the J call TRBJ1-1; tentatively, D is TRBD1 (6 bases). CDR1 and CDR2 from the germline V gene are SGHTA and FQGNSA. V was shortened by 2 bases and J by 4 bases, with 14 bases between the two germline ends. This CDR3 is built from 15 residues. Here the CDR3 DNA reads TGTGCCAGCAGCTTATACAGGGTCCAACTCACTGAAGCTTTCTTT. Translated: CASSLYRVQLTEAFF.

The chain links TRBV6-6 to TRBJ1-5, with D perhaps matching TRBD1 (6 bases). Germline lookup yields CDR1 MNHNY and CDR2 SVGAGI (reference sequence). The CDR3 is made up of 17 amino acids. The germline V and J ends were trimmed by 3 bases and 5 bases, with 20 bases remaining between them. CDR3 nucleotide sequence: TGTGCCAGCAGTTATACAGGGACCTTTCTGGGGGATCAGCCCCAGCATTTT. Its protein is CASSYTGTFLGDQPQHF.

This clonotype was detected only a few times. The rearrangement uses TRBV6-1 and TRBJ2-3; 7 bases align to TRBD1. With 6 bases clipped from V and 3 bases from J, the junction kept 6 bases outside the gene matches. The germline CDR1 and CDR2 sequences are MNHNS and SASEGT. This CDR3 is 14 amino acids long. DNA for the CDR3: TGTGCCAGCAGCATTGACAGGGCGACAGATACGCAGTATTTT. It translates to CASSIDRATDTQYF.

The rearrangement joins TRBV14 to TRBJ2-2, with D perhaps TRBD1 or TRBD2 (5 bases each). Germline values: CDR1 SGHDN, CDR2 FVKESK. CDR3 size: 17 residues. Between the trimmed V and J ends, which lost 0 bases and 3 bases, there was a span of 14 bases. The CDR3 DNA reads TGTGCCAGCAGCCAAGATACACCGTGGGGGTACACCGGGGAGCTGTTTTTT. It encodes CASSQDTPWGYTGELFF. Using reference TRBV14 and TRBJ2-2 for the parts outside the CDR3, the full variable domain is EAGVTQFPSHSVIEKGQTVTLRCDPISGHDNLYWYRRVMGKEIKFLLHFVKESKQDESGMPNNRFLAERTGGTYSTLKVQPAELEDSGVYFCASSQDTPWGYTGELFFGEGSRLTVL.

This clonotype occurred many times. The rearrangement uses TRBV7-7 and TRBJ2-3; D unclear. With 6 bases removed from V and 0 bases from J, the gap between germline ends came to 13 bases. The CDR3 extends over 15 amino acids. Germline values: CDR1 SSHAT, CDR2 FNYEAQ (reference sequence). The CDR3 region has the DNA TGTGCCAGCAGGCCGACCAGTTCTAGCACAGATACGCAGTATTTT. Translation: CASRPTSSSTDTQYF.

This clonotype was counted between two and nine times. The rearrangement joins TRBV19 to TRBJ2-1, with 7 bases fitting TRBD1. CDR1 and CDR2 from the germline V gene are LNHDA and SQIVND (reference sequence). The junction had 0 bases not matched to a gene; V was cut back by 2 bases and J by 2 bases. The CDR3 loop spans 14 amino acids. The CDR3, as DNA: TGTGCCAGTAGTATACAGGGGGCCTACAATGAGCAGTTCTTC. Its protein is CASSIQGAYNEQFF. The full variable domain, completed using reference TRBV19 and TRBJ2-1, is DGGITQSPKYLFRKEGQNVTLSCEQNLNHDAMYWYRQDPGQGLRLIYYSQIVNDFQKGDIAEGYSVSREKKESFPLTVTSAQKNPTAFYLCASSIQGAYNEQFFGPGTRLTVL.

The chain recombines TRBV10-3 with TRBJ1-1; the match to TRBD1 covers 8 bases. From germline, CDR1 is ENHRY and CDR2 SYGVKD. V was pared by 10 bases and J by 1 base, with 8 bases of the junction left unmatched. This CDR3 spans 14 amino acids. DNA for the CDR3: TGTGCCACTAGAACCGGGACAGGGAACACTGAAGCTTTCTTT. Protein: CATRTGTGNTEAFF.

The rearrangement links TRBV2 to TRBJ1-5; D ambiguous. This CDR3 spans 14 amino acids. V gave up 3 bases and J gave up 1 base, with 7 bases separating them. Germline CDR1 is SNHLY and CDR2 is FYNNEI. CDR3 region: CASSEEASNQPQHF. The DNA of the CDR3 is TGTGCCAGCAGTGAGGAGGCGAGCAATCAGCCCCAGCATTTT.

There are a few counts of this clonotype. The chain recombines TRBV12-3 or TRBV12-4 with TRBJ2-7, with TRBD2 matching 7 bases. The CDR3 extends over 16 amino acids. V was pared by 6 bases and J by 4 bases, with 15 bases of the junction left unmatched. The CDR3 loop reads CASSKDPAGGFYEQYF. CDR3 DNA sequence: TGTGCCAGCAGCAAGGACCCCGCCGGGGGGTTTTACGAGCAGTACTTC.

CDR3 sequence reads: CAWSAGTDNQPQHF. CDR3 nucleotides: TGTGCCTGGAGTGCAGGGACAGACAATCAGCCCCAGCATTTT. The chain employs TRBV30 and TRBJ1-5; 7 bases map to TRBD1. The germline V gene encodes CDR1 GTSNPN and CDR2 SVGIG (reference sequence). V lost 1 base to trimming and J lost 3 bases; unmatched junction nucleotides: 3. The CDR3 runs 14 residues.

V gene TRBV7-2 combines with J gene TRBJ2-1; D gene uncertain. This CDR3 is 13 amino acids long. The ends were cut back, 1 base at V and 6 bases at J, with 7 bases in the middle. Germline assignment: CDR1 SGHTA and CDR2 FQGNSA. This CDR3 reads CASSLERINEQFF. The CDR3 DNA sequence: TGTGCCAGCAGCTTAGAACGGATCAATGAGCAGTTCTTC.

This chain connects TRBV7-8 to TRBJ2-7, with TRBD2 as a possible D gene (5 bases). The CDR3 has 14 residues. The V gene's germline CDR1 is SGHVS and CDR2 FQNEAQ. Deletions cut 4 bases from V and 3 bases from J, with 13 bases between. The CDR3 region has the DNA TGTGCCAGCAGCTGGGGTGGCCGGGGCTACGAGCAGTACTTC. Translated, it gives CASSWGGRGYEQYF. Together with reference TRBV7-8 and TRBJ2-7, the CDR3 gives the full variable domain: GAGVSQSPRYKVAKRGQDVALRCDPISGHVSLFWYQQALGQGPEFLTYFQNEAQLDKSGLPSDRFFAERPEGSVSTLKIQRTQQEDSAVYLCASSWGGRGYEQYFGPGTRLTVT.

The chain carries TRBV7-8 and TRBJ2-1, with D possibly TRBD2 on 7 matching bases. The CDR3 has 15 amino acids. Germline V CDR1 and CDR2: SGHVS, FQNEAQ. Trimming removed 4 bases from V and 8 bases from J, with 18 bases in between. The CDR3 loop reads CASSSRGAGSDEQFF. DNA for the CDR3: TGTGCCAGCAGCTCACGGGGGGCAGGGTCGGATGAGCAGTTCTTC.

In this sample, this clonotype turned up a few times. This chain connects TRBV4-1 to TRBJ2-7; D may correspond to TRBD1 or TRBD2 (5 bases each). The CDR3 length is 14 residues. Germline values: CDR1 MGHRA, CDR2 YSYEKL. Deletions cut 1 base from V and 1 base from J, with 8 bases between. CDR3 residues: CASSQVGVSYEQYF. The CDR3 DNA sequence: TGCGCCAGCAGCCAAGTGGGGGTTTCCTACGAGCAGTACTTC.

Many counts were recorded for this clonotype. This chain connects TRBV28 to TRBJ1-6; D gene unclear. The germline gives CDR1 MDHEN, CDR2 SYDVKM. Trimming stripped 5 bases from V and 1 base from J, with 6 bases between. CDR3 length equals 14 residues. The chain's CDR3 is CASSRESYNSPLHF. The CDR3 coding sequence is TGTGCCAGCAGTCGGGAATCCTATAATTCACCCCTCCACTTT.

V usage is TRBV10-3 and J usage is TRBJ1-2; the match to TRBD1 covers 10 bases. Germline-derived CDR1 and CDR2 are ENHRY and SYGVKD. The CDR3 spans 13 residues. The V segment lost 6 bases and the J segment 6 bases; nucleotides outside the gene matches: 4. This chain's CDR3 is CAIRDGTGDGYTF. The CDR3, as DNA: TGTGCCATCAGAGACGGGACAGGGGATGGCTACACCTTC.

Written as DNA, the CDR3 is TGTGCCAGCACCCCCTCTCCCGGGGGGGCCGGAGAGACCCAGTACTTC. Translating gives CASTPSPGGAGETQYF. This chain connects TRBV2 to TRBJ2-5, with 8 bases fitting TRBD2. This CDR3 is built from 16 residues. J lost 4 bases, V lost 7 bases, and 14 bases had no gene match. Germline CDR1 is SNHLY and CDR2 is FYNNEI.

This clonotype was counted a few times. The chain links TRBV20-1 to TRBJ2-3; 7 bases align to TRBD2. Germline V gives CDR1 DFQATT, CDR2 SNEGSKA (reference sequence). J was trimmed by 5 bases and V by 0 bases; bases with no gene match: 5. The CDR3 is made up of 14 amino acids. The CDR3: CSARERGGLDTQYF. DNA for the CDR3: TGCAGTGCTAGAGAGCGCGGGGGATTAGATACGCAGTATTTT.

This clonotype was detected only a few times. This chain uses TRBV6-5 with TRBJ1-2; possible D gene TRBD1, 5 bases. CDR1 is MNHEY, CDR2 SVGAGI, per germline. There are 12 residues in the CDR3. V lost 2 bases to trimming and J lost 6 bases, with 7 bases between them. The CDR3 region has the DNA TGTGCCAGCAGTTACCAAGGGGATGGCTACACCTTC. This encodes CASSYQGDGYTF.

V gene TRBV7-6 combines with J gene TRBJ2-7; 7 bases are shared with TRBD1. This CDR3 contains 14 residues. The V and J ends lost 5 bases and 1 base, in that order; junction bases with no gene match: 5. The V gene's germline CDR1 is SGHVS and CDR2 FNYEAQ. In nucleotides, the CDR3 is TGTGCCAGCAGCCCTCAGACAGGGTCCTACGAGCAGTACTTC. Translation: CASSPQTGSYEQYF.

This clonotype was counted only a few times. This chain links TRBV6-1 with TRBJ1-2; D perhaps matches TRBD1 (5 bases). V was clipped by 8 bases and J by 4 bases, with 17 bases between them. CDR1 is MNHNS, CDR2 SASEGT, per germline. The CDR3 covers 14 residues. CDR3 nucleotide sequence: TGTGCCAGCGGCCTGAGAGGACATGGCTATGGCTACACCTTC. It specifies CASGLRGHGYGYTF.

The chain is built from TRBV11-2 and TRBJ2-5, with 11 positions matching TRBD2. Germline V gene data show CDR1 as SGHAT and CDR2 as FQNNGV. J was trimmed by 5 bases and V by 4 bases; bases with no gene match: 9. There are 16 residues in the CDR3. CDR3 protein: CASSSSKTSGVETQYF. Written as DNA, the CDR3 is TGTGCCAGCAGCTCTTCCAAGACTAGCGGGGTGGAGACCCAGTACTTC.

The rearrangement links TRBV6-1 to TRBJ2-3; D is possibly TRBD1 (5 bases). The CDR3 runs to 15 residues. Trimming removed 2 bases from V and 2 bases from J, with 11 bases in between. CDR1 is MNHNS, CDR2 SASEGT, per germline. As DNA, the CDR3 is TGTGCCAGCAGTGAACTAGGGGCACACACAGATACGCAGTATTTT. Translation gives CASSELGAHTDTQYF.

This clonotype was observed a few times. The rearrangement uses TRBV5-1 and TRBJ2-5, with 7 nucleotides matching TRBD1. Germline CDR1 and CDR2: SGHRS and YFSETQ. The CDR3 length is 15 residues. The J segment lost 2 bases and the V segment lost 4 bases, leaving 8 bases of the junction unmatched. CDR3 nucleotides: TGCGCCAGCAGCGTATTACCGGGACAGCAAGAGACCCAGTACTTC. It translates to CASSVLPGQQETQYF.

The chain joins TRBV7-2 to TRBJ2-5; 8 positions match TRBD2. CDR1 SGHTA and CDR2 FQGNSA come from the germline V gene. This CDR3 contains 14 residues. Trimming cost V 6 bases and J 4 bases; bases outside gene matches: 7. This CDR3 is CASSKAGVRETQYF. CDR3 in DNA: TGTGCCAGCAGTAAAGCGGGGGTGAGAGAGACCCAGTACTTC.